A selection of T cell receptor beta chains follows, all from one sample in a study of preoperative IRX-2 immunotherapy in early breast cancer. Produced via immunoSEQ multiplex PCR; TCRdb's table is partial and in-frame only. The sample contains roughly 4,900 clones, approximately 76% of which appear only once. The sequencing used tumor tissue, collected before IRX-2 immunotherapy. Every receptor here comes from a human donor with breast cancer. Each CDR3 is given with its conserved first and last residue.

V,CDR3
TRBV10-3,CAISEQGGRSNQPQHF
TRBV19,CASSTRLAAYNEQFF
TRBV19,CASSPRAPRGKEDTEAFF
TRBV10-3,CAISELGGGNYGYTF
TRBV18,CASSPSQRSNQPQHF
TRBV11-3,CASSLYAGSYNEQFF
TRBV6-8,CASNTGGSFYEQYF
TRBV14,CASSQGYPTYSPLHF
TRBV30,CAWSTQGAGNTIYF
TRBV23-1,CASSQVQPADQNTEAFF
TRBV7-6,CASSPLGRGNTGELFF
TRBV6-8,CASSLGQGAPQPQHF
TRBV11-3,CASSLDQPNTEAFF
TRBV5-1,CASSLGQGGETQYF
TRBV19,CASSIDHGSQYNEQFF
TRBV19,CASRNRDRAEAFF
TRBV7-1,CASSPGGANQPQHF
TRBV11-3,CASSPRSLAGVYEQYF
TRBV6-8,CAISVKASVSNYGYTF
TRBV15,CATSPRGSGRARTDTQYF
TRBV11-3,CASSLVRDRRETAFF
TRBV28,CASRGSQGINYGYTF
TRBV19,CASTSNEKLFF
TRBV28,CASDRGGSGYEQYF
TRBV5-1,CASSLPGLAGGPGGFSEQFF
TRBV18,CASSTGQPFAGNTIYF
TRBV19,CASTVGGPLNQPQHF
TRBV19,CASSIDGAGNQPQHF
TRBV28,CASSHSLTGGPHEQYF
TRBV23-1,CASSLDENTEAFF
TRBV6-8,CASSLEVMDEQFF
TRBV7-5,CASSPTGLRNEQFF
TRBV29-1,CSATGTSTYEQYF
TRBV6-8,CASSYRAVSGNTIYF
TRBV11-1,CASSPNSGNRNQPQHF
TRBV6-8,CASSDRGLALDYEQYF
TRBV5-1,CASSLAIAGGYNEQFF
TRBV7-6,CASSRAPTGGSTDTQYF
TRBV7-6,CASSLVGRTGEQPQHF
TRBV6-8,CASSPAGINSGNTIYF
TRBV19,CASAVSRIAEAFF
TRBV19,CASRMRGVETQYF
TRBV7-2,CASSQEGRKVWVGEKLFF